The next 14 T cell receptor beta chains were all read from a single sample in a study of lymphopenia after photon versus proton radiotherapy. Data came from immunoSEQ multiplex PCR; TCRdb stores just in-frame clones and leaves some out. The sample has around 28,000 clones, around 82% seen once. The sample here was peripheral blood, taken from a patient treated with photon-based radiotherapy. The receptor set was obtained from a man between 45 and 60 years old with gastric cancer.

The CDR3, as DNA: TGTGCCATCAGTGAGTCCAATCAGCCCCAGCATTTT. It yields the protein CAISESNQPQHF. The rearrangement uses TRBV10-3 and TRBJ1-5; D is uncertain. The CDR3 consists of 12 residues. The germline V gene has CDR1 ENHRY and CDR2 SYGVKD. V was shortened by 0 bases and J by 3 bases, with 0 bases between the two germline ends.

This chain joins TRBV19 and TRBJ1-3; 7 nucleotides line up with TRBD1. This CDR3 has 15 residues. CDR1 and CDR2 (germline): LNHDA, SQIVND (reference sequence). The ends lost 4 bases at V and 0 bases at J; junction bases unmatched: 3. As DNA, the CDR3 is TGTGCCAGTAGTACGAACAGGGGCTCTGGAAACACCATATATTTT. Translated: CASSTNRGSGNTIYF.

V usage is TRBV6-5 and J usage is TRBJ1-4, with 10 bases identical to TRBD1. The CDR3 length is 15 residues. Losses at the gene ends were 5 bases for V and 6 bases for J; bases not matched to a gene: 6. The germline V gene has CDR1 MNHEY and CDR2 SVGAGI. The CDR3 protein is CASSRQGAVDEKLFF. The CDR3 coding sequence is TGTGCCAGCAGTAGACAGGGGGCTGTGGATGAAAAACTGTTTTTT.

The chain uses TRBV6-1 and TRBJ1-2; D not resolved. V shed 4 bases and J shed 0 bases, with 9 bases lying between them. Germline V gene lookup returns CDR1 MNHNS and CDR2 SASEGT. This CDR3 has 14 amino acids. The CDR3 DNA follows: TGTGCCAGCAGTGGCTTTAGTTCTAACTATGGCTACACCTTC. Translation gives CASSGFSSNYGYTF.

This clone has at least ten counts. This sequence joins TRBV6-6 and TRBJ2-7, with TRBD1 identical over 8 bases. This CDR3 comprises 13 residues. Germline CDR1 is MNHNY and CDR2 is SVGAGI (reference sequence). Written as DNA, the CDR3 is TGTGCCAGCAGTTACCTAGGACAGGGTCAATCGGACGTC. Amino acid sequence: CASSYLGQGQSDV.

The chain employs TRBV11-3 and TRBJ2-1; maybe TRBD2 (6 bases). The CDR3 is made up of 12 amino acids. Trimming took 5 bases from V and 10 from J, leaving 12 bases between them. Germline V lookup: CDR1 SGHNT, CDR2 YENEEA. In nucleotides, the CDR3 is TGTGCCAGCAGCCCCATGGGGGGAGAGCAGTTCTTC. Amino acids: CASSPMGGEQFF. The variable domain in full, with the rest retrieved from reference TRBV11-3 and TRBJ2-1, is EAGVVQSPRYKIIEKKQPVAFWCNPISGHNTLYWYLQNLGQGPELLIRYENEEAVDDSQLPKDRFSAERLKGVDSTLKIQPAELGDSAVYLCASSPMGGEQFFGPGTRLTVL.

This clone was found many times. The J gene is TRBJ2-2, the V gene TRBV4-1, with D perhaps TRBD2 (5 bases). The germline V gene encodes CDR1 MGHRA and CDR2 YSYEKL. Trimming took off 0 bases at V and 0 bases at J, with 14 bases between the two ends. The CDR3 contains 18 residues. The CDR3 sequence is CASSQESASGTNTGELFF. The CDR3 region has the DNA TGCGCCAGCAGCCAAGAATCTGCCAGCGGCACGAACACCGGGGAGCTGTTTTTT.

Comments on this clone: A junction boundary mismatches the germline segment, possibly from a read error. The chain employs TRBV11-2 and TRBJ2-3; 9 bases map to TRBD2. CDR3 length equals 13 residues. CDR1 is SGHAT, CDR2 FQNNGV, per germline. The CDR3 sequence is CASSIEAGGTQYF. DNA for the CDR3: TGTGCCAGCAGCATAGAAGCGGGGGGTACGCAGTATTTT.

This clone was recorded a few times. The chain combines TRBV9 with TRBJ1-2; TRBD1 matches at 8 bases. The J segment lost 4 bases and the V segment lost 4 bases, leaving 6 bases of the junction unmatched. Germline V lookup: CDR1 SGDLS, CDR2 YYNGEE. The CDR3 runs to 14 residues. The CDR3 protein is CASSRTGSFYGYTF. The CDR3, as DNA: TGTGCCAGCAGCCGGACAGGGTCCTTCTATGGCTACACCTTC. Variable domain in full (rest from reference TRBV9 and TRBJ1-2): DSGVTQTPKHLITATGQRVTLRCSPRSGDLSVYWYQQSLDQGLQFLIQYYNGEERAKGNILERFSAQQFPDLHSELNLSSLELGDSALYFCASSRTGSFYGYTFGSGTRLTVV.

The genes are TRBV5-1 and TRBJ1-4; no clear D. Trimming pared 2 bases from V and 3 bases from J, leaving 5 bases between. The CDR3 extends over 13 amino acids. The germline V gene has CDR1 SGHRS and CDR2 YFSETQ. The CDR3 nucleotides read TGCGCCAGCAGCTTTCGACCTAATGAAAAACTGTTTTTT. Translated: CASSFRPNEKLFF.

On this clone itself: The junction departs from the called germline gene at one end, perhaps through a read error. CDR3 sequence reads: CASSDSGHFSNQPQHF. The CDR3 DNA follows: TGTGCCAGCAGCGACTCGGGACACTTTAGCAATCAGCCCCAGCATTTT. J is TRBJ1-5 and V is TRBV6-4; tentatively, D is TRBD1 (6 bases). This CDR3 spans 16 amino acids. CDR1 and CDR2 from the germline V gene are MRHNA and SNTAGT.

This clone was detected only once. This sequence joins TRBV29-1 and TRBJ2-7, with 8 positions matching TRBD2. This CDR3 contains 13 residues. From germline, CDR1 is SQVTM and CDR2 ANQGSEA. For the CDR3, the DNA is TGCAGTTTCTGCGGGGGGCTTCCCTACGAGCAGTACTTC. Translation: CSFCGGLPYEQYF.

The table lists this clone with a count of one. This chain links TRBV18 with TRBJ1-6; D possibly corresponds to TRBD1 (5 bases). V was pared by 2 bases and J by 7 bases, with 12 bases between. Germline CDR1 KGHSH, CDR2 LQKENI. This CDR3 comprises 15 residues. DNA for the CDR3: TGTGCCAGCTCACCAACCGGGACGTACAATTCACCCCTCCACTTT. Amino acid sequence: CASSPTGTYNSPLHF.

V is TRBV7-3 and J is TRBJ2-1; TRBD2 aligns across 12 bases. The CDR3 length is 16 residues. The germline gives CDR1 SGHTA, CDR2 FQGTGA. The V segment lost 5 bases and the J segment 1 base; nucleotides outside the gene matches: 3. The CDR3 spells CASSRTSGDSYNEQFF. CDR3 nucleotides: TGTGCCAGCAGCCGGACTAGCGGGGATTCCTACAATGAGCAGTTCTTC. Variable domain in full (rest from reference TRBV7-3 and TRBJ2-1): GAGVSQTPSNKVTEKGKYVELRCDPISGHTALYWYRQSLGQGPEFLIYFQGTGAADDSGLPNDRFFAVRPEGSVSTLKIQRTERGDSAVYLCASSRTSGDSYNEQFFGPGTRLTVL.